Listed below are T cell receptor beta chains from one sample, sequenced in a study of shared clonotypes between healthy human individuals. Data came from immunoSEQ multiplex PCR; TCRdb stores just in-frame clones and leaves some out. The sample comprises roughly 810,000 clones, roughly 96% of which are singletons, and about 0.21% rests with the top ten. Material: naive CD8+ T cells sorted from blood. These receptors were obtained from a man aged 25-40 years in good health. Each CDR3 is given with its conserved first and last residue.

v_call	j_call	cdr3_aa
TRBV4-3	TRBJ2-2	CASRHGTGELFF
TRBV6-5	TRBJ1-2	CASTSSKVSYGYTF
TRBV27	TRBJ2-3	CASSGASTDTQYF
TRBV9	TRBJ1-5	CASSVGVSGNQPQHF
TRBV4-1	TRBJ2-1	CASSLAGGPPNEQFF
TRBV27	TRBJ2-7	CASRSPYEQYF
TRBV11-2	TRBJ2-1	CASSLGGLAGEQFF
TRBV9	TRBJ1-2	CASSPTEANYGYTF
TRBV7-9	TRBJ2-2	CASSSTTNTGELFF
TRBV4-1	TRBJ2-1	CASSQEGSYPPSEQFF
TRBV6-5	TRBJ2-7	CASSYEASGNYEQYF
TRBV19	TRBJ2-7	CASSIGQGGSYEQYF
TRBV7-6	TRBJ2-1	CASSLVDDEQFF
TRBV28	TRBJ1-2	CASSNPIDRPYGYTF
TRBV7-9	TRBJ2-7	CASSPETTAYEQYF
TRBV27	TRBJ2-3	CASSTGGERYTDTQYF
TRBV7-9	TRBJ1-1	CASSLNRGFFTEAFF
TRBV15	TRBJ2-5	CATNVGGRAGETQYF
TRBV18	TRBJ1-2	CATPGEGQNNYGYTF
TRBV19	TRBJ2-7	CASSMATSGNEQYF
TRBV27	TRBJ2-7	CASSLSRVSYEQYF
TRBV27	TRBJ2-1	CASSGAGGPYNEQFF
TRBV5-1	TRBJ2-5	CASSTHNGGETQYF
TRBV19	TRBJ1-5	CASSIDPGGHNFNQPQHF
TRBV10-2	TRBJ1-2	CASSAGGSYGYTF
TRBV14	TRBJ1-1	CASSQVGLPEAFF
TRBV27	TRBJ2-1	CASSPSLGEWSNEQFF
TRBV5-8	TRBJ2-7	CASTEEDDSYEQYF
TRBV4-3	TRBJ2-7	CASSQDFGSEQYF
TRBV5-1	TRBJ2-5	CASSLIGEEETQYF
TRBV25-1	TRBJ2-7	CASSEFGGTYEQYF
TRBV7-6	TRBJ2-2	CASSPITGELFF
TRBV4-1	TRBJ2-7	CASSQVGTSYEQYF
TRBV7-2	TRBJ2-2	CASSLDTAGELFF
TRBV21-1	TRBJ2-7	CASSKGGASYEQYF
TRBV27	TRBJ2-3	CASSLAGRDTQYF
TRBV14	TRBJ2-4	CASSHQGAEEKNIQYF
TRBV7-9	TRBJ2-1	CASSLPDLNSYNEQFF
TRBV10-1	TRBJ2-7	CASSDSSYEQYF
TRBV6-6	TRBJ2-7	CASSYGGLHEQYF